Here is one T cell receptor beta chain with its context. Looked up from germline, CDR1 is LNHDA and CDR2 is SQIVND (reference sequence). Between the trimmed V and J ends, which lost 7 bases and 3 bases, there was a span of 4 bases. The CDR3 contains 11 residues. This entry belongs to a study of blood T cell repertoires in COVID-19. Overall study context: Whether acute or convalescent, the COVID-19 samples came from the United States, Italy and Spain. T cells, B-cell-depleted T cells, or PBMCs supplied cDNA or gDNA.

In the original processing: Reference gene primer amplification yielded estimated nucleated cell counts. The method was immunoSEQ multiplex PCR; TCRdb's version includes in-frame clones alone and lacks a portion of them. V and J calls and clone size come straight from that table; D and trimming were deduced from the DNA. The sample comprises tens of thousands of clones, 60% to 80% of which are singletons, and about 15% rests with the top ten. The rearrangement links TRBV19 to TRBJ2-1; D is undetermined. This sequence originates from a man between 65 and 85 years old with active or convalescent COVID-19. What was sequenced was peripheral blood. CDR3 protein: CASNNYNEQFF. The CDR3 DNA reads TGTGCCAGTAATAACTACAATGAGCAGTTCTTC. Full variable domain (rest looked up from reference TRBV19 and TRBJ2-1): DGGITQSPKYLFRKEGQNVTLSCEQNLNHDAMYWYRQDPGQGLRLIYYSQIVNDFQKGDIAEGYSVSREKKESFPLTVTSAQKNPTAFYLCASNNYNEQFFGPGTRLTVL.